A single sample is the source of the 22 T cell receptor beta chains below, sequenced in a study of blood T cell repertoires in COVID-19. The table came from immunoSEQ multiplex PCR; TCRdb's copy has only in-frame clones and leaves some out. The sample lists approximately 400,000 clones; around 88% were seen once. The sequenced sample consisted of peripheral blood. The receptors were sampled from a woman between 50 and 59 years old with COVID-19, enrolled during active disease.

V is TRBV5-1 and J is TRBJ2-1; a possible D gene is TRBD1 (5 bases). CDR3 length: 15 residues. V was trimmed by 3 bases and J by 2 bases, leaving 12 bases between them. Per germline, CDR1 SGHRS and CDR2 YFSETQ. CDR3 amino acids: CASSSAGWPYNEQFF. The CDR3 region has the DNA TGCGCCAGCAGCTCGGCAGGGTGGCCCTACAATGAGCAGTTCTTC. Full variable domain (missing parts from reference TRBV5-1 and TRBJ2-1): KAGVTQTPRYLIKTRGQQVTLSCSPISGHRSVSWYQQTPGQGLQFLFEYFSETQRNKGNFPGRFSGRQFSNSRSEMNVSTLELGDSALYLCASSSAGWPYNEQFFGPGTRLTVL.

The V and J genes are TRBV5-4 and TRBJ1-1; 7 nucleotides agree with TRBD1. Losses at the gene ends were 0 bases for V and 7 bases for J; bases not matched to a gene: 3. Germline-derived CDR1 and CDR2 are SGHNT and YYREEE (reference sequence). CDR3 length: 13 residues. The CDR3 spells CASSLAGQIEAFF. The CDR3 nucleotides are TGTGCCAGCAGCTTGGCGGGACAGATTGAAGCTTTCTTT.

This clone was observed once. The rearrangement uses TRBV27 and TRBJ1-6; 7 bases agree with TRBD1. The trim removed 2 bases at V and 8 bases at J, leaving 12 bases unmatched. CDR1 is MNHEY and CDR2 is SMNVEV in the germline V gene (reference sequence). CDR3 size: 17 residues. The CDR3 DNA follows: TGTGCCAGCAGTTTAGACCCCCAGGCAGGGGGGTATTCACCCCTCCACTTT. Residues: CASSLDPQAGGYSPLHF.

CDR3 region: CASSRDSSNYGYTF. CDR3 DNA: TGTGCCAGCAGCCGGGACAGTTCTAACTATGGCTACACCTTC. This chain links TRBV7-9 with TRBJ1-2, with 7 nucleotides matching TRBD1. Germline V gene sequence: CDR1 SEHNR, CDR2 FQNEAQ (reference sequence). There are 14 residues in the CDR3. V dropped 5 bases and J dropped 0; count of bases not matched to a gene: 3.

The chain couples TRBV12-3 or TRBV12-4 to TRBJ2-1; D might be TRBD2 (7 bases). Trimming left V 5 bases short and J 7 bases short, with 12 bases between. CDR3 length: 13 residues. The CDR3 DNA reads as TGTGCCAGCAGTCCAAGGGGGGGGAATGAGCAGTTCTTC. This codes for CASSPRGGNEQFF.

This sequence joins TRBV24-1 and TRBJ1-1, with D possibly being TRBD1 (6 bases). V was cut by 5 bases and J by 6 bases, with 21 bases left in between. The CDR3 runs to 16 residues. Germline V gives CDR1 KGHDR, CDR2 SFDVKD. The chain's CDR3 is CATSAGNLQGFPEAFF. The CDR3 nucleotides are TGTGCCACCAGTGCCGGAAACCTACAGGGTTTCCCTGAAGCTTTCTTT.

This chain links TRBV30 with TRBJ1-4; 7 nucleotides line up with TRBD1. The CDR3 extends over 14 amino acids. Unmatched junction bases numbered 9, after V lost 7 bases and J lost 4 bases. CDR1 is GTSNPN, CDR2 SVGIG, per germline (reference sequence). CDR3 nucleotides: TGTGCCTACCCCGACGGGACAGATAATGAAAAACTGTTTTTT. This sequence encodes CAYPDGTDNEKLFF. The whole variable domain, remainder taken from reference TRBV30 and TRBJ1-4, is SQTIHQWPATLVQPVGSPLSLECTVEGTSNPNLYWYRQAAGRGLQLLFYSVGIGQISSEVPQNLSASRPQDRQFILSSKKLLLSDSGFYLCAYPDGTDNEKLFFGSGTQLSVL.

This chain joins TRBV27 and TRBJ2-7, with unresolved D. Between the trimmed V and J ends, which lost 0 bases and 2 bases, there was a span of 11 bases. This CDR3 comprises 15 residues. Germline-derived CDR1 and CDR2 are MNHEY and SMNVEV (reference sequence). The CDR3 nucleotides are TGTGCCAGCAGTTTATCCGGGTTTGCCGCCTACGAGCAGTACTTC. This translates into CASSLSGFAAYEQYF.

The rearrangement joins TRBV3-1 (or the pseudogene TRBV3-2) to TRBJ1-4; TRBD1 matches 7 bases. Germline trimming cut 3 bases from V and 7 bases from J; bases unmatched to any gene: 2. The CDR3 covers 13 residues. Germline V gene data show CDR1 as LGHDT and CDR2 as YNNKEL (reference sequence). DNA of the CDR3: TGTGCCAGCAGCCAGCGGGACAGTGAAAAACTGTTTTTT. As protein: CASSQRDSEKLFF.

The V gene is TRBV3-1 (or the pseudogene TRBV3-2), the J gene TRBJ2-2, with 9 bases identical to TRBD2. Germline V lookup: CDR1 LGHDT, CDR2 YNNKEL (reference sequence). The CDR3 contains 14 residues. The trim removed 1 base at V and 7 bases at J, leaving 1 base unmatched. In DNA, the CDR3 is TGTGCCAGCAGCCAAGGACTAGCGGACGGGGAGCTGTTTTTT. It encodes CASSQGLADGELFF.

This sequence joins TRBV6-5 and TRBJ1-2, with TRBD1 as a possible D gene (6 bases). From germline, CDR1 is MNHEY and CDR2 SVGAGI. Between the trimmed V and J ends, which lost 5 bases and 8 bases, there was a span of 12 bases. The CDR3 spans 12 residues. CDR3 DNA: TGTGCCAGCAGTCAGGGGACGGGGGGCTACACCTTC. It encodes CASSQGTGGYTF.

The J gene is TRBJ2-2, the V gene TRBV4-1; maybe TRBD2 (6 bases). V lost 3 bases to trimming and J lost 7 bases, with 12 bases between them. CDR3 length equals 14 residues. The germline V gene has CDR1 MGHRA and CDR2 YSYEKL. CDR3 DNA sequence: TGCGCCAGCAGCCAGCCTCTGGGGGGCGGGGAGCTGTTTTTT. Its translation: CASSQPLGGGELFF.

This chain links TRBV3-1 (or the pseudogene TRBV3-2) with TRBJ2-4; TRBD1 matches 9 bases. The CDR3 is 16 amino acids. Germline trimming cut 3 bases from V and 9 bases from J; bases unmatched to any gene: 12. The V gene's germline CDR1 is LGHDT and CDR2 YNNKEL (reference sequence). CDR3 DNA: TGTGCCAGCAGCCAGCCCACGTGGACAGGGGCGGGCATTCAGTACTTC. This encodes CASSQPTWTGAGIQYF.

The chain combines TRBV7-9 with TRBJ2-7, with 14 nucleotides matching TRBD2. CDR1 is SEHNR, CDR2 FQNEAQ, per germline (reference sequence). The V segment lost 5 bases and the J segment 1 base; nucleotides outside the gene matches: 13. CDR3 length equals 19 residues. The CDR3 DNA reads as TGTGCCAGCAGCAAACCCGGACTAGCGGGGGGACTATCATCCTACGAGCAGTACTTC. It translates to CASSKPGLAGGLSSYEQYF.

Comments on this clone: One junction end does not reproduce the germline sequence, and a read error may be involved. The J gene is TRBJ1-6, the V gene TRBV30, with D maybe TRBD1 (6 bases). The CDR3 runs to 13 residues. Germline CDR1 GTSNPN, CDR2 SVGIG (reference sequence). CDR3 amino acids: CAWGRQDNSPLHF. CDR3 coding DNA: TGTGCCTGGGGGCGACAGGATAACTCACCCCTCCACTTT.

The chain combines TRBV30 with TRBJ2-7, with 8 bases identical to TRBD2. This CDR3 region has 13 residues. With V trimmed by 2 bases and J by 7 bases, 7 bases remained unmatched. In germline, CDR1 is GTSNPN, CDR2 SVGIG (reference sequence). The CDR3 nucleotides read TGTGCCTGGAGTACGGGGGGGCCTCAAGAGCAGTACTTC. It codes for CAWSTGGPQEQYF.

J is TRBJ2-1 and V is TRBV9, with D possibly matching TRBD1 (5 bases). The CDR3 runs to 12 residues. CDR1 is SGDLS, CDR2 YYNGEE, per germline. Trimming removed 3 bases from V and 10 bases from J, with 11 bases in between. The CDR3 is CASSAPGAEQFF. For the CDR3, the DNA is TGTGCCAGCAGCGCCCCTGGGGCAGAGCAGTTCTTC.

J is TRBJ2-7 and V is TRBV27, with a possible D match to TRBD1 (6 bases). CDR1 and CDR2 from the germline V gene are MNHEY and SMNVEV (reference sequence). This CDR3 comprises 14 residues. V lost 8 bases to trimming and J lost 4 bases, with 18 bases between them. In nucleotides, the CDR3 is TGTGCCAGCTCCCCTTGGACAGACCATTACGAGCAGTACTTC. Encoded protein: CASSPWTDHYEQYF.

The chain employs TRBV6-6 and TRBJ2-1, with 7 bases fitting TRBD1. The J segment lost 5 bases and the V segment lost 5 bases, leaving 12 bases of the junction unmatched. This CDR3 has 16 residues. Per the germline V gene, CDR1 is MNHNY and CDR2 is SVGAGI (reference sequence). CDR3 coding DNA: TGTGCCAGCAGTAAGATTATACGGGACAGAAACAATGAGCAGTTCTTC. It encodes CASSKIIRDRNNEQFF.

The chain links TRBV7-3 to TRBJ1-2; D gene ambiguous. Germline loops: CDR1 SGHTA, CDR2 FQGTGA. The CDR3 spans 13 residues. The V gene lost 5 bases and the J gene lost 4 bases, with 11 bases spanning the gap. The DNA of the CDR3 is TGTGCCAGCAGCGGGTCCTCGGGCTATGGCTACACCTTC. Translation gives CASSGSSGYGYTF.

The V call is TRBV4-1, the J call TRBJ2-1; 10 nucleotides line up with TRBD2. Germline loops: CDR1 MGHRA, CDR2 YSYEKL. This CDR3 is built from 18 residues. Trimming removed 0 bases from V and 0 bases from J; junction bases left unmatched: 5. CDR3 protein: CASSQDELAGTSYNEQFF. The CDR3 nucleotides are TGCGCCAGCAGCCAAGATGAACTAGCGGGGACCTCCTACAATGAGCAGTTCTTC.

This rearrangement joins TRBV5-3 to TRBJ2-7; 8 bases are shared with TRBD1. TRBV5-3 is marked as an open reading frame, function uncertain. The CDR3 runs 14 residues. With 4 bases clipped from V and 2 bases from J, the junction kept 5 bases outside the gene matches. CDR3 sequence (DNA): TGTGCCAGAAGCCAGGACAGGGAAACCTACGAGCAGTACTTC. Encoded protein: CARSQDRETYEQYF.